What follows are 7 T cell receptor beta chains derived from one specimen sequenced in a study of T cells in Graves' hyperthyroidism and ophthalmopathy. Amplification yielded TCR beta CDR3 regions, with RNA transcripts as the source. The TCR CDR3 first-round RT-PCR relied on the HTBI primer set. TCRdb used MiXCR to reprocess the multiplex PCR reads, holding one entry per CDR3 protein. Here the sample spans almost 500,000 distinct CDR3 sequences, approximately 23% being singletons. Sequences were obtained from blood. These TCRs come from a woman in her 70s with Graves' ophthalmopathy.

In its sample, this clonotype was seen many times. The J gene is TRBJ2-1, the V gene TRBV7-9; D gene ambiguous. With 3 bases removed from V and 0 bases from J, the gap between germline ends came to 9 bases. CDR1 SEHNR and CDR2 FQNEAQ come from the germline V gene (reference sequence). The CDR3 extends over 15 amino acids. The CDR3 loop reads CASSFSQSSYNEQFF. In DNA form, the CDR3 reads TGTGCCAGCAGCTTTAGCCAGAGCTCCTACAATGAGCAGTTCTTC. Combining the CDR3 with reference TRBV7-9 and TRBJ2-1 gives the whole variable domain DTGVSQNPRHKITKRGQNVTFRCDPISEHNRLYWYRQTLGQGPEFLTYFQNEAQLEKSRLLSDRFSAERPKGSFSTLEIQRTEQGDSAMYLCASSFSQSSYNEQFFGPGTRLTVL.

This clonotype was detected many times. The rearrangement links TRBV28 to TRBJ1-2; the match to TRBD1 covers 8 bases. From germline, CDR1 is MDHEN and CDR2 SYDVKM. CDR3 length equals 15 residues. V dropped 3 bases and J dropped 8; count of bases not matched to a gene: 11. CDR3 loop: CASSFRGQVVWGYTF. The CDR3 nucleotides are TGTGCCAGCAGTTTCCGGGGACAGGTCGTCTGGGGCTACACCTTC.

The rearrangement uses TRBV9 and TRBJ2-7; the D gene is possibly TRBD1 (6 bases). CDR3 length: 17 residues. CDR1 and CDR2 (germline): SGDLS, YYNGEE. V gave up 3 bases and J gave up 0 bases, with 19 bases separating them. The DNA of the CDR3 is TGTGCCAGCAGCGCCCCAGCGCCGGGACACAACTCCTACGAGCAGTACTTC. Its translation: CASSAPAPGHNSYEQYF.

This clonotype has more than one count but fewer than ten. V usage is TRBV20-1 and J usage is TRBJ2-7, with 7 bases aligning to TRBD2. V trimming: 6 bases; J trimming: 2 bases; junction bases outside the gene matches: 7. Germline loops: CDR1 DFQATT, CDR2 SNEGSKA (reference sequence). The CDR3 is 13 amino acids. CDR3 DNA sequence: TGCAGTGCACCAGCGGGGACCCCCTACGAGCAGTACTTC. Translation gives CSAPAGTPYEQYF.

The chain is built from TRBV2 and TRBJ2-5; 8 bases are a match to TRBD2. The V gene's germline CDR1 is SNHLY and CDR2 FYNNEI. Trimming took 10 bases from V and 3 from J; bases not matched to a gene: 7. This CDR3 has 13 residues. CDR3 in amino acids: CATTKREKETQYF. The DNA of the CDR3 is TGTGCCACCACGAAGCGGGAGAAAGAGACCCAGTACTTC.

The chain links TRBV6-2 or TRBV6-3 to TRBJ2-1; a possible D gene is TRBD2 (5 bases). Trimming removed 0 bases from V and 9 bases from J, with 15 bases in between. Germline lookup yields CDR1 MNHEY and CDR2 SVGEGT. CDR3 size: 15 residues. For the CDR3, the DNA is TGTGCCAGCAGTTACTCGGGATTTGCTGGAGGTGAGCAGTTCTTC. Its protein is CASSYSGFAGGEQFF.

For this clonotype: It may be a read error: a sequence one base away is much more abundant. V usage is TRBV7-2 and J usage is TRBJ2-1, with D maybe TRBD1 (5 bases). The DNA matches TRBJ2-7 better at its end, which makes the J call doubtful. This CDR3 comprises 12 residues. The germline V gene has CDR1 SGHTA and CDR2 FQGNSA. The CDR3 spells CASSTRVNEQYF. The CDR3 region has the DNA TGTGCCAGCAGCACCAGGGTTAATGAGCAGTACTTC.